This T cell receptor (beta chain) was documented in a study of vaccination and CD4 T cells after COVID-19 (dated by TCRdb to the early 2020s). General notes on the study: Every convalescent patient had a positive nasal swab PCR test for SARS-CoV-2, with mild disease in roughly 10 patients and severe disease in one. The convalescent cohort included six males and four females, with two Hispanic individuals, seven Caucasians, two Asians and one multiracial person. Two doses of either the Pfizer-BioNTech BNT162b2 vaccine (n=8) or the Moderna mRNA-1273 vaccine (n=2) were administered to participants. Post-COVID blood samples were collected from convalescent patients a median of roughly 100 days after diagnosis, with a range of roughly 30 to 170 days. The time from the second vaccine dose to post-vaccine blood sampling had a median of roughly 70 days and ranged from about 12 to 241 days. Overlapping spike peptide pools from SARS-CoV-2 and from the common cold coronaviruses HCoV-NL63, HCoV-OC43 and HCoV-229E were used as culture stimuli. As controls, cultures received a CEFX viral epitope pool (the positive control), an HIV-1 Nef peptide pool (the negative control), or no peptide at all. In roughly 11 COVID-19 convalescent patients and a few infection-naive healthy vaccine recipients, the spike-specific CD4+ TCR repertoire before mRNA vaccination was compared with the repertoire after mRNA vaccination.

Points the paper makes about the study in general: Only a relatively small number of convalescent patients were included in the study, and early timepoints following natural infection were not analyzed. In convalescent patients, a median 86.3% of post-vaccine SARS-CoV-2-reactive clones were detected only after vaccination, suggesting vaccine-specific priming. Although the median number of SARS-CoV-2-reactive clonotypes went up from around 20 after infection to around 39 after vaccination, the increase was not significant. Of the vaccine-specific clones found in convalescent patients, nearly all (304 of 307) were mono-reactive for SARS-CoV-2 spike instead of being cross-reactive with common cold coronaviruses.

A note on this clonotype: The antigen it recognizes is unknown. Nothing much larger sits one base from this clone, and base qualities are not available.

The protocol used for the library was PCR. TCR sequencing of DNA from cultured CD4+ T cells used the Oncomine TCR Beta short-read assay at the Johns Hopkins FTIC core. The QIAamp micro DNA kit was used to extract genomic DNA from the cultured CD4+ T cells. Oncomine TCR Beta libraries from cultured CD4+ T cells were pooled using unique dual indexes and sequenced on an Illumina iSeq 100. The authors' analysis ran thus. Non-productive sequences were removed, and CDR3s that did not start with C, did not end with F or W, or were shorter than 7 amino acids were discarded. The MANAFEST web application identified antigen-specific clonotypes by comparing peptide-stimulated wells against reference wells and other culture wells. To be called positive, a clone needed an FDR below 0.05, an odds ratio above 5, and a productive frequency above 0.1% in at least two of three replicate wells. Clonotypes that were significantly expanded in both SARS-CoV-2 spike wells and at least one common cold coronavirus spike condition were defined as cross-reactive. CDR3 homology was assessed with Levenshtein distances (stringdist) and unrooted phylogenetic trees (ape) in R version 3.6.1. TCRdb passed the public sequencing reads through fastp at Q25 and MiXCR, retaining productive beta sequences. Each entry is one CDR3 protein sequence, shown with its most common DNA and genes. TCRdb's processing, not the authors', yielded these V and J calls. The table for this sample lists roughly 3,700 distinct CDR3 sequences; 35% to 55% of them were counted only once. The top ten clonotypes cover more than 40% of the sample.

What this sample's treatment or condition label stands for: approximately 9-day PBMC culture with coronavirus spike peptide pools or control peptides (ViraFEST assay). The study used the ViraFEST assay, which expanded antigen-specific T cells with peptide pools and then identified expanded clonotypes by TCR sequencing. The convalescent patients' positive SARS-CoV-2 PCR tests were from March to December 2020, which was before the Alpha, Beta and Delta variants emerged in the United States. Each well held under 2.5 million PBMCs cultured in IMDM containing around 5.1% human AB serum and approximately 9.8 IU/ml IL-2, with roughly 10 ug/ml peptide pools added. On days 3 and 7, half of the culture medium was replaced with fresh IL-2-containing medium. After 10 days of culture, CD4+ T cells were isolated by negative selection with the EasySep CD4+ T cell isolation kit. Ficoll-Paque Plus gradient centrifugation was used to isolate PBMCs from whole blood, and the isolated PBMCs were then either used fresh or cryopreserved at -140C. In general, triplicate wells were set up for every culture condition.

The CDR3 sequence holds 16 residues, the cysteine and phenylalanine included. Of the read, only the CDR3 DNA is kept; its 48 bases are in frame from base 1. The V end gives up 0 bases and the J end 4 bases, leaving 7 bases in the junction not matched to a gene. Looking up the germline V gene (reference sequence) yields CDR1 DFQATT and CDR2 SNEGSKA. This chain is built from TRBV20-1 and TRBJ2-1; TRBD2 lines up with 9 middle nucleotides. Sequencing was carried out using CD4+ T cells from blood, cultured in vitro. This TCR was sampled from a human donor who had recovered from COVID-19. This receptor has the CDR3 CSARDRSGGSYNEQFF. The DNA sequence follows: TGCAGTGCTAGAGATCGAAGCGGGGGGTCATACAATGAGCAGTTCTTC.